Listed below are T cell receptor beta chains from one sample, sequenced in a study of identical twins. Via MiXCR, TCRdb re-called the 5' RACE reads, giving one row per CDR3 protein. Of roughly 720,000 distinct CDR3 sequences in the sample, 15% to 20% were seen once. These data were likewise used in another study, on T cells expressing NK-cell markers.

Source material: PBMCs. The origin of the receptors is a woman between 18 and 29 years old in good health. CDR3s include the opening cysteine and the closing phenylalanine or tryptophan. D genes are given only for firm matches. The size of a clone is reported for some rows only, either as once, few or many, or as a class for expanded clones.

v_call	clone_size	j_call	d_call	cdr3_length	cdr3_nt	cdr3_aa
TRBV4-3	-	TRBJ2-5	-	14	TGCGCCAGCAGCCAAGTAGAATGGGGGGAGACCCAGTACTTC	CASSQVEWGETQYF
TRBV18	-	TRBJ2-1	TRBD2	17	TGTGCCAGCTCACCACCGAACTCCCCGGGAGGGCATAATGAGCAGTTCTTC	CASSPPNSPGGHNEQFF
TRBV29-1	few	TRBJ2-7	-	13	TGCAGCGTTGAAGTTCAGGGGGGCCACGAGCAGTACTTC	CSVEVQGGHEQYF
TRBV9	-	TRBJ2-7	TRBD1	14	TGTGCCAGCAGCGGTCCGGGACAGGGGCGTGAGCAGTACTTC	CASSGPGQGREQYF
TRBV9	few	TRBJ2-6	-	18	TGTGCCAGCAGCGCCTCCCGTCTGGGACTCTTAGAGGCCAACGTCCTGACTTTC	CASSASRLGLLEANVLTF
TRBV6-5	many	TRBJ2-1	TRBD2	13	TGTGCCAGCAGTTATAGCGGGGACAATGAGCAGTTCTTC	CASSYSGDNEQFF
TRBV27	-	TRBJ2-3	-	11	TGTGCCAGCAAGTCTGGGGCTATGAGGTATTTT	CASKSGAMRYF
TRBV7-2	-	TRBJ2-2	-	14	TGTGCCAGCAGCTTGGTCGGGGGAGGCGGGGAGCTGTTTTTT	CASSLVGGGGELFF
TRBV7-2	-	TRBJ2-1	-	12	TGTGCCAGCAGCTACTCAGACAATGAGCAGTTCTTC	CASSYSDNEQFF
TRBV7-6	few	TRBJ1-5	-	13	TGTGCCAGCAGGAGGACAGCAGATCAGCCCCAGCATTTT	CASRRTADQPQHF